This entry lists 23 T cell receptor beta chains sequenced from one sample in a study of T cells in Graves' hyperthyroidism and ophthalmopathy. Amplified TCR beta CDR3 regions came from RNA transcripts. An initial round of RT-PCR targeting the TCR CDR3 relied on the HTBI primer set. MiXCR was run by TCRdb on the multiplex PCR reads, yielding one entry per CDR3 protein. Of around 350,000 distinct CDR3 sequences listed, 13% to 15% are singletons. The sample comprised blood. The receptors originated from a woman in her 30s with Graves' ophthalmopathy.

This clonotype was detected many times. The J gene is TRBJ2-2, the V gene TRBV2; tentative D call: TRBD1 (5 bases). With 8 bases removed from V and 7 bases from J, the gap between germline ends came to 14 bases. This CDR3 comprises 13 residues. Germline V gene data show CDR1 as SNHLY and CDR2 as FYNNEI. This CDR3 reads CASVSDRYGELFF. The CDR3 nucleotides are TGTGCCAGCGTTTCCGACAGATACGGGGAGCTGTTTTTT.

The table lists this clonotype with many counts. The chain employs TRBV4-1 and TRBJ1-2; D not certain. Germline CDR1 MGHRA, CDR2 YSYEKL. CDR3 length: 18 amino acids. The ends were cut back, 0 bases at V and 6 bases at J, with 23 bases in the middle. CDR3: CASSQEGRASLLRHGYTF. CDR3 nucleotide sequence: TGCGCCAGCAGCCAAGAAGGGAGAGCAAGTTTACTTCGACATGGCTACACCTTC.

The V gene is TRBV19, the J gene TRBJ1-5; tentative D call: TRBD1 (5 bases). The CDR3 spans 16 residues. Germline CDR1 LNHDA, CDR2 SQIVND (reference sequence). The V gene lost 5 bases and the J gene lost 8 bases, with 22 bases spanning the gap. CDR3 loop: CASSSTQRPGRKPQHF. The CDR3 DNA reads TGTGCCAGTAGTTCTACTCAGAGGCCAGGGCGGAAGCCCCAGCATTTT. The full variable domain, rest sourced from reference TRBV19 and TRBJ1-5, is DGGITQSPKYLFRKEGQNVTLSCEQNLNHDAMYWYRQDPGQGLRLIYYSQIVNDFQKGDIAEGYSVSREKKESFPLTVTSAQKNPTAFYLCASSSTQRPGRKPQHFGDGTRLSIL.

V usage is TRBV27 and J usage is TRBJ2-6; D remains ambiguous. The CDR3 spans 14 residues. Trimming shortened V by 6 bases and J by 4 bases, and 10 bases separated the two germline ends. The V gene's germline CDR1 is MNHEY and CDR2 SMNVEV (reference sequence). The CDR3 DNA is TGTGCCAGCAGGCCACAGCTGGGGGCCAACGTCCTGACTTTC. Translated, it gives CASRPQLGANVLTF.

This clonotype was seen many times. The chain uses TRBV6-1 and TRBJ1-5; D unclear. CDR1 and CDR2 from the germline V gene are MNHNS and SASEGT. The CDR3 is 14 amino acids. V lost 9 bases and J lost 5, with 17 bases in between. The CDR3 protein is CASQSRRVDQPQHF. CDR3 DNA: TGTGCCAGTCAGAGTCGGAGAGTGGATCAGCCCCAGCATTTT.

This clonotype has a handful of counts. The chain is built from TRBV5-4 and TRBJ2-5; TRBD2 aligns across 12 bases. Trimming cost V 7 bases and J 0 bases; bases outside gene matches: 10. The CDR3 runs 17 residues. The germline V gene has CDR1 SGHNT and CDR2 YYREEE (reference sequence). CDR3: CASHQLAGGRYQETQYF. The CDR3 DNA is TGTGCCAGCCACCAGCTAGCGGGGGGGCGGTACCAAGAGACCCAGTACTTC.

This clonotype came up many times. The gene calls are TRBV28 and TRBJ1-5, with D maybe TRBD1 (5 bases). The germline V and J ends were trimmed by 5 bases and 5 bases, with 19 bases remaining between them. The germline V gene encodes CDR1 MDHEN and CDR2 SYDVKM. There are 16 residues in the CDR3. CDR3 protein: CASSNGQGWGYQPQHF. CDR3 in DNA: TGTGCCAGCAGTAACGGACAAGGATGGGGATATCAGCCCCAGCATTTT.

Comments on this clonotype: Sequence at one end of the junction differs from germline and may be a read error. V and J are TRBV4-1 and TRBJ1-6, with D unresolved. Germline CDR1 reads MGHRA; CDR2 reads YSYEKL. The CDR3 has 16 amino acids. In nucleotides, the CDR3 is TGCGCCAGCAGCCCCCCCGTGATGTCGGGGAATTCACTCCTCCACTTT. Amino acids: CASSPPVMSGNSLLHF.

Comment on this clonotype: At one end the junction does not follow the germline gene, possibly because of a read error. The J gene is TRBJ2-5, the V gene TRBV5-1; 7 positions agree with TRBD2. The CDR3 loop spans 16 amino acids. Germline-derived CDR1 and CDR2 are SGHRS and YFSETQ. For the CDR3, the DNA is TGCGCCAGCAGCCCCCTTGGAGCGGGGAGAGGAGAGGCCCAGTACTTC. This translates into CASSPLGAGRGEAQYF.

This clonotype was picked up many times. The genes are TRBV28 and TRBJ1-5, with D perhaps matching TRBD1 (5 bases). Germline V gene lookup returns CDR1 MDHEN and CDR2 SYDVKM. The CDR3 is 14 residues long. Trimming took off 6 bases at V and 6 bases at J, with 15 bases between the two ends. The CDR3 DNA sequence: TGTGCCAGCAGCCCGGGGGGGTGGAGTCAGCCCCAGCATTTT. As protein: CASSPGGWSQPQHF.

This clonotype was detected ten times or more. V is TRBV20-1 and J is TRBJ1-2, with 7 bases fitting TRBD1. In germline, CDR1 is DFQATT, CDR2 SNEGSKA (reference sequence). CDR3 length: 16 residues. With V trimmed by 6 bases and J by 4 bases, 17 bases remained unmatched. In DNA, the CDR3 is TGCAGTGCGCTGGAACGGGGGAGGGGGCAGGTCTATGGCTACACCTTC. This encodes CSALERGRGQVYGYTF.

This clonotype was detected ten times or more. The V call is TRBV2, the J call TRBJ2-7, with D possibly being TRBD1 or TRBD2 (5 bases each). The V gene lost 5 bases and the J gene lost 6 bases, with 20 bases spanning the gap. The V gene's germline CDR1 is SNHLY and CDR2 FYNNEI. This CDR3 is 15 amino acids long. This CDR3 is CASSSDGAGLIEQYF. The CDR3 region has the DNA TGTGCCAGCAGTTCAGACGGGGCGGGTCTGATCGAGCAGTACTTC.

This clonotype showed up just a few times. The J gene is TRBJ1-5, the V gene TRBV10-3; no reliable D call. CDR3 length: 11 residues. The germline V and J ends were trimmed by 8 bases and 7 bases, with 9 bases remaining between them. CDR1 is ENHRY and CDR2 is SYGVKD in the germline V gene. The CDR3 DNA follows: TGTGCCATCGGCTATGAGCAGCCCCAGCATTTT. Its protein product is CAIGYEQPQHF.

This clonotype was seen repeatedly, ten times or more. The chain recombines TRBV28 with TRBJ1-2; the D is unclear. CDR3 length: 13 amino acids. Trimming shortened V by 2 bases and J by 6 bases, and 10 bases separated the two germline ends. Germline assignment: CDR1 MDHEN and CDR2 SYDVKM. Here the CDR3 reads CASSLVSGNGYTF. DNA of the CDR3: TGTGCCAGCAGTTTAGTTTCCGGGAATGGCTACACCTTC.

This clonotype was seen repeatedly, ten times or more. This chain connects TRBV12-3 or TRBV12-4 to TRBJ2-7; D perhaps matches TRBD1 (7 bases). The V end was cut by 5 bases, the J end by 3 bases, with 14 bases between. The CDR3 runs to 14 residues. CDR3 loop: CASSKGGQYYEQYF. The CDR3 DNA sequence: TGTGCCAGCAGTAAGGGGGGACAGTACTACGAGCAGTACTTC.

This clonotype has at least ten counts. The gene calls are TRBV15 and TRBJ2-1, with TRBD2 identical over 14 bases. Unmatched junction bases numbered 2, after V lost 0 bases and J lost 4 bases. The germline gives CDR1 LNHNV, CDR2 YYDKDF (reference sequence). The CDR3 length is 17 residues. CDR3: CATSRDRLAGGYNEQFF. The CDR3 bases are TGTGCCACCAGCAGAGACCGACTAGCGGGAGGGTACAATGAGCAGTTCTTC.

The chain is built from TRBV19 and TRBJ1-5, with TRBD1 as a possible D gene (6 bases). The V end was cut by 6 bases, the J end by 3 bases, with 18 bases between. Germline V gene sequence: CDR1 LNHDA, CDR2 SQIVND (reference sequence). This CDR3 is 16 amino acids long. The CDR3, as DNA: TGTGCCAGTAGCCCCTCTCCGGGACAACTCAATCAGCCCCAGCATTTT. Translating gives CASSPSPGQLNQPQHF.

About this clonotype itself: A much larger clonotype is one base distant, so this may be a read error. The CDR3 nucleotides are TGTGCCAGCAGCATGCGGTGGCAAGAGACCCTGTACTTC. Its protein is CASSMRWQETLYF. The chain carries TRBV5-6 and TRBJ2-5; the D is unclear. CDR1 and CDR2 (germline): SGHDT, YYEEEE. The CDR3 spans 13 residues. Based on the CDR3 plus reference TRBV5-6 and TRBJ2-5, the full variable domain is DAGVTQSPTHLIKTRGQQVTLRCSPKSGHDTVSWYQQALGQGPQFIFQYYEEEERQRGNFPDRFSGHQFPNYSSELNVNALLLGDSALYLCASSMRWQETLYFGPGTRLLVL.

The gene calls are TRBV29-1 and TRBJ1-2; the D is unclear. With 0 bases removed from V and 10 bases from J, the gap between germline ends came to 12 bases. CDR1 and CDR2 (germline): SQVTM, ANQGSEA. This CDR3 region has 12 residues. In nucleotides, the CDR3 is TGCAGCGTTGAAGAGAGGCGTCAGATCTACACCTTC. Translation gives CSVEERRQIYTF.

This clonotype was counted at least ten times. In DNA, the CDR3 is TGTGCCAGCAGCTTAACGGATCGGGGGTTGCAGTTCTTC. Translated, it gives CASSLTDRGLQFF. The J gene is TRBJ2-1, the V gene TRBV7-3; a weak D match, TRBD2 (6 bases). The V gene's germline CDR1 is SGHTA and CDR2 FQGTGA. Trimming left V 0 bases short and J 12 bases short, with 12 bases between. The CDR3 extends over 13 amino acids.

This clonotype was seen more than once but under ten times. The chain links TRBV5-6 to TRBJ1-5, with D possibly TRBD1 on 6 matching bases. There are 16 residues in the CDR3. V shed 1 base and J shed 0 bases, with 11 bases lying between them. Germline CDR1 reads SGHDT; CDR2 reads YYEEEE. This CDR3 reads CASSLSGDYSNQPQHF. In DNA form, the CDR3 reads TGTGCCAGCAGCTTGTCAGGGGACTATAGCAATCAGCCCCAGCATTTT. Using reference TRBV5-6 and TRBJ1-5 for the parts outside the CDR3, the full variable domain is DAGVTQSPTHLIKTRGQQVTLRCSPKSGHDTVSWYQQALGQGPQFIFQYYEEEERQRGNFPDRFSGHQFPNYSSELNVNALLLGDSALYLCASSLSGDYSNQPQHFGDGTRLSIL.

In its sample, this clonotype was seen many times. The chain carries TRBV27 and TRBJ1-1; possibly TRBD1 for D (5 bases). Per the germline V gene, CDR1 is MNHEY and CDR2 is SMNVEV (reference sequence). The CDR3 spans 14 residues. V lost 4 bases, J lost 1 base, and 10 bases lay in between. The CDR3 sequence: CASSWWGQNTEAFF. The CDR3 DNA is TGTGCCAGCAGTTGGTGGGGCCAGAACACTGAAGCTTTCTTT.

J is TRBJ2-1 and V is TRBV28; TRBD2 matches 16 bases. With 3 bases clipped from V and 7 bases from J, the junction kept 9 bases outside the gene matches. This CDR3 has 18 amino acids. Germline V gene sequence: CDR1 MDHEN, CDR2 SYDVKM. The CDR3 nucleotides are TGTGCCAGCAGTTTGGGACTAGCGGGGGGGCCGGTTAAAAATGAGCAGTTCTTC. Protein sequence: CASSLGLAGGPVKNEQFF.